This is a list of T cell receptor beta chains from one sample in a study of blood T cell repertoires in COVID-19. Repertoires were generated with immunoSEQ multiplex PCR, while TCRdb's copy carries only in-frame clones and drops some. The repertoire holds a few hundred thousand clones, around 86% seen once, with approximately 2% in the top ten. Input material: peripheral blood. The receptors derive from a woman younger than 45 who had recovered from COVID-19. The CDR3 runs from the conserved cysteine through the conserved F or W. D genes are given only for firm matches. For some rows the clone size is stated as once, few or many, or as a class when expanded; others skip it.

TRBV30,NA,NA,TRBJ1-1,CAWSPWVGVVNTEAFF,TGTGCCTGGAGTCCCTGGGTCGGGGTGGTGAACACTGAAGCTTTCTTT
TRBV5-6,NA,TRBD2,TRBJ2-7,CASSLGGLAGTYEQYF,TGTGCCAGCAGCTTGGGAGGACTAGCGGGTACCTACGAGCAGTACTTC
TRBV10-3,once,NA,TRBJ2-7,CAISPGEDYEQYF,TGTGCCATCAGTCCGGGGGAAGACTACGAGCAGTACTTC
TRBV7-9,NA,NA,TRBJ2-7,CASSPEGVGEQYF,TGTGCCAGCAGCCCAGAGGGGGTGGGTGAGCAGTACTTC
TRBV11-2,NA,TRBD1,TRBJ2-5,CASSSRGLGETQYF,TGTGCCAGCAGCTCCAGGGGGCTCGGTGAGACCCAGTACTTC
TRBV20-1,NA,TRBD1,TRBJ1-1,CSARADRGAFF,TGCAGTGCTAGGGCTGACAGGGGAGCTTTCTTT
TRBV6-5,NA,TRBD1,TRBJ2-1,CASSYRQGAGEQFF,TGTGCCAGCAGTTACCGACAGGGGGCCGGTGAGCAGTTCTTC
TRBV2,NA,TRBD1,TRBJ1-1,CASSLRGRGDTEAFF,TGTGCCAGCAGTTTAAGGGGGCGTGGGGACACTGAAGCTTTCTTT
TRBV5-6,NA,TRBD2,TRBJ2-1,CASSLEVAGVLSYNEQFF,TGTGCCAGCAGCTTGGAGGTAGCGGGGGTTCTCTCCTACAATGAGCAGTTCTTC
TRBV4-3,NA,TRBD1,TRBJ2-2,CASSQLYGTATGELFF,TGCGCCAGCAGCCAACTTTACGGGACAGCAACCGGGGAGCTGTTTTTT
TRBV27,NA,NA,TRBJ1-2,CASSLSDRTTGYTF,TGTGCCAGCAGTTTATCCGATCGGACAACTGGCTACACCTTC
TRBV19,NA,NA,TRBJ2-7,CASSFGDTPTYEQYF,TGTGCCAGTAGTTTCGGCGACACACCAACCTACGAGCAGTACTTC
TRBV14,NA,TRBD2,TRBJ2-3,CASSQMTSGRASTDTQYF,TGTGCCAGCAGCCAGATGACTAGCGGGAGGGCCTCCACAGATACGCAGTATTTT
TRBV27,NA,TRBD1,TRBJ1-1,CASSLDRGVTEAFF,TGTGCCAGCAGTTTAGACAGGGGAGTAACTGAAGCTTTCTTT
TRBV1,NA,NA,TRBJ1-5,CTSSQDHRGKGNQPQHF,TGCACCAGCAGCCAAGACCACAGGGGGAAAGGCAATCAGCCCCAGCATTTT
TRBV11-1,NA,TRBD1,TRBJ2-5,CASSPRDRPETQYF,TGTGCCAGCAGCCCGCGGGACAGGCCGGAGACCCAGTACTTC
TRBV7-9,few,NA,TRBJ2-2,CASSDQGGELFF,TGTGCCAGCAGCGACCAGGGCGGGGAGCTGTTTTTT
TRBV2,once,NA,TRBJ1-2,CASREEGYTF,TGTGCCAGCAGAGAGGAGGGCTACACCTTC
TRBV7-2,NA,NA,TRBJ1-2,CASSQQGLGVGPRNYGYTF,TGTGCCAGCAGCCAACAGGGACTAGGAGTGGGCCCCAGGAACTATGGCTACACCTTC
TRBV13,NA,TRBD2,TRBJ2-1,CASQRGDNEQFF,TGTGCCAGCCAGCGGGGGGACAATGAGCAGTTCTTC
TRBV6-5,NA,TRBD2,TRBJ2-3,CASSSGTSGPGDTQYF,TGTGCCAGCAGTTCGGGGACTAGCGGGCCCGGCGATACGCAGTATTTT
TRBV3-1/TRBV3-2,NA,TRBD2,TRBJ2-7,CASSTGTRTVYEQYF,TGTGCCAGCAGCACCGGGACTAGGACTGTGTACGAGCAGTACTTC
TRBV6-1,NA,NA,TRBJ1-1,CASSEGWQGNTEAFF,TGTGCCAGCAGTGAAGGGTGGCAGGGGAACACTGAAGCTTTCTTT
TRBV9,few,NA,TRBJ1-5,CASSVRSNQPQHF,TGTGCCAGCAGCGTGCGAAGCAATCAGCCCCAGCATTTT
TRBV27,NA,TRBD1,TRBJ2-1,CASSQGTGSLHEQFF,TGTGCCAGCTCCCAGGGGACAGGGTCTCTGCATGAGCAGTTCTTC
TRBV7-2,NA,TRBD2,TRBJ2-1,CASSLDPGLAGLYNEQFF,TGTGCCAGCAGCTTAGATCCGGGACTAGCGGGACTCTACAATGAGCAGTTCTTC
TRBV18,once,NA,TRBJ1-3,CASSPSGSGNTIYF,TGTGCCAGCTCCCCGTCGGGCTCTGGAAACACCATATATTTT
TRBV5-1,NA,TRBD1,TRBJ1-3,CASSATGAGNTIYF,TGCGCCAGCAGCGCGACAGGGGCTGGAAACACCATATATTTT
TRBV11-2,NA,NA,TRBJ2-2,CASSLEGAGSNTGELFF,TGTGCCAGCAGCTTAGAGGGGGCTGGCTCGAACACCGGGGAGCTGTTTTTT